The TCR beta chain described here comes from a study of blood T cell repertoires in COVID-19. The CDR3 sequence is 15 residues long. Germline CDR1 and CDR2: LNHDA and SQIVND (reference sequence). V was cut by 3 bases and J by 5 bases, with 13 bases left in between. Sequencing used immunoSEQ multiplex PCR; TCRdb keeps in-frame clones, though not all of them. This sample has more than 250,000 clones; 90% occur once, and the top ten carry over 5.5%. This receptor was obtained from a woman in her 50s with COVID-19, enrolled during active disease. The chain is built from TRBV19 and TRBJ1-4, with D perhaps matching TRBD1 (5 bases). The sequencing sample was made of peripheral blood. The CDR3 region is CASSILQELNEKLFF. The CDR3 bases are TGTGCCAGTAGTATTCTACAGGAACTCAATGAAAAACTGTTTTTT. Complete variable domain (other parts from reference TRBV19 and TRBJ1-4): DGGITQSPKYLFRKEGQNVTLSCEQNLNHDAMYWYRQDPGQGLRLIYYSQIVNDFQKGDIAEGYSVSREKKESFPLTVTSAQKNPTAFYLCASSILQELNEKLFFGSGTQLSVL.